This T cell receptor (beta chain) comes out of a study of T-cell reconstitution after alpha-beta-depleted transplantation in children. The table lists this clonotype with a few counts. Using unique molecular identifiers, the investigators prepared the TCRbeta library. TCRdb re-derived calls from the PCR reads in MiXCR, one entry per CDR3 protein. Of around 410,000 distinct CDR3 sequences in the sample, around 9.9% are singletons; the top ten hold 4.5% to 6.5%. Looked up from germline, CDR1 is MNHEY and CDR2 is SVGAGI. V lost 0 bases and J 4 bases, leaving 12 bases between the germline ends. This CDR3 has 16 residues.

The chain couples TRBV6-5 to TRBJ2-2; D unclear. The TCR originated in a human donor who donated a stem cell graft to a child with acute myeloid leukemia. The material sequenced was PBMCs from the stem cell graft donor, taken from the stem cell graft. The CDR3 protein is CASSYSLGLGTGELFF. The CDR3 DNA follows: TGTGCCAGCAGTTACTCTTTGGGGTTGGGCACCGGGGAGCTGTTTTTT.